This T cell receptor beta chain was observed in a study of T cell repertoires in cytomegalovirus infection. Overall study context: TCR beta signatures that were public indicated CMV infection and matching HLA type. Overall study findings and caveats: There were HLA-C-restricted CMV-specific TCR beta clonotypes dominating the ex vivo response.

This clonotype was counted a few times. Its antigen remains unidentified. The junction had 3 bases not matched to a gene; V was cut back by 0 bases and J by 1 base. Per germline, CDR1 MNHEY and CDR2 SVGEGT. This CDR3 has 16 residues. TCRdb fed the reads into MiXCR, producing one record per CDR3 protein. Of some 160,000 distinct CDR3 sequences in the sample, approximately 17% were seen once. Sequenced input: CD8+ T cells from PBMCs. The chain combines TRBV6-2 or TRBV6-3 with TRBJ2-5; 9 positions agree with TRBD2. The source is a human donor in good health (CMV status not recorded). Some clones in this sample may be carry-over from other donors' samples. For the CDR3, the DNA is TGTGCCAGCAGTTACTCTAAGCGGGAGGCCCAAGAGACCCAGTACTTC. This translates into CASSYSKREAQETQYF.